The next 32 T cell receptor beta chains were all read from a single sample in a study of T cells in Graves' hyperthyroidism and ophthalmopathy. Authors of the study amplified TCR beta CDR3 regions from RNA transcripts. TCR CDR3 underwent first-round RT-PCR with the HTBI primer set. Each CDR3 protein gets one entry after TCRdb re-called the multiplex PCR reads with MiXCR. This table holds under 450,000 distinct CDR3 sequences, roughly a sixth found once. Sequenced sample: blood. Receptors originate from a woman younger than 45 with Graves' hyperthyroidism that later progressed to Graves' ophthalmopathy.

Of note for this clonotype: Relative to the germline gene, one junction end is altered; a read error may explain this. The chain uses TRBV20-1 and TRBJ2-2, with D perhaps matching TRBD2 (5 bases). This CDR3 is built from 13 residues. In germline, CDR1 is DFQATT, CDR2 SNEGSKA (reference sequence). The CDR3 coding sequence is TGCAGTGCTAGCGGTACGAACACCGGGGAGCTGTGTTTT. Residues: CSASGTNTGELCF.

The gene calls are TRBV15 and TRBJ1-5, with a tentative D call TRBD1 (5 bases). The CDR3 length is 17 residues. With 0 bases removed from V and 5 bases from J, the gap between germline ends came to 17 bases. CDR1 is LNHNV, CDR2 YYDKDF, per germline (reference sequence). Here the CDR3 reads CATSRDRAPGPHQPQHF. The CDR3 DNA sequence: TGTGCCACCAGCAGAGACAGGGCACCCGGCCCACATCAGCCCCAGCATTTT.

V is TRBV19 and J is TRBJ1-5; 8 bases are a match to TRBD1. Trimming cost V 4 bases and J 2 bases; bases outside gene matches: 7. Germline V gene lookup returns CDR1 LNHDA and CDR2 SQIVND (reference sequence). The CDR3 totals 16 residues. The CDR3 region is CASSTTGVVGNQPQHF. CDR3 nucleotides: TGTGCCAGTAGTACGACAGGGGTTGTTGGCAATCAGCCCCAGCATTTT. The full variable domain, its missing parts supplied by reference TRBV19 and TRBJ1-5, is DGGITQSPKYLFRKEGQNVTLSCEQNLNHDAMYWYRQDPGQGLRLIYYSQIVNDFQKGDIAEGYSVSREKKESFPLTVTSAQKNPTAFYLCASSTTGVVGNQPQHFGDGTRLSIL.

This clonotype was picked up many times. This rearrangement joins TRBV5-1 to TRBJ2-1; a possible D gene is TRBD1 (7 bases). CDR1 and CDR2 from the germline V gene are SGHRS and YFSETQ. The CDR3 has 16 residues. Between the trimmed V and J ends, which lost 4 bases and 8 bases, there was a span of 22 bases. CDR3 protein: CASSTRRRGPFHEQFF. In DNA, the CDR3 is TGCGCCAGCAGCACCCGTAGGAGGGGGCCCTTTCATGAGCAGTTCTTC.

This clonotype has at least ten counts. The V and J genes are TRBV2 and TRBJ2-2; TRBD1 matches 8 bases. With 0 bases clipped from V and 1 base from J, the junction kept 1 base outside the gene matches. CDR1 and CDR2 (germline): SNHLY, FYNNEI. This CDR3 contains 16 residues. CDR3 sequence: CASSEAGTGNTGELFF. DNA for the CDR3: TGTGCCAGCAGTGAAGCTGGGACAGGGAACACCGGGGAGCTGTTTTTT.

This clonotype was counted ten times or more. The chain has TRBV7-2 and TRBJ1-1; TRBD1 aligns across 7 bases. The germline gives CDR1 SGHTA, CDR2 FQGNSA. The CDR3 has 14 amino acids. The junction had 8 bases not matched to a gene; V was cut back by 4 bases and J by 6 bases. The CDR3 coding sequence is TGTGCCAGCAGCTCCTCGACAGGGAGTGCTGAAGCTTTCTTT. This encodes CASSSSTGSAEAFF.

This clonotype occurred many times. The CDR3 reads CASSLQGRAHGYTF. In nucleotides, the CDR3 is TGTGCCAGCAGTTTACAGGGGAGGGCCCATGGCTACACCTTC. The V gene is TRBV6-1, the J gene TRBJ1-2; 7 nucleotides agree with TRBD1. The length of the CDR3 is 14 residues. The germline CDR1 and CDR2 sequences are MNHNS and SASEGT. The V gene end was trimmed by 5 bases and the J gene end by 6 bases; junction bases not matched to a gene: 9.

This clonotype has only a few counts. The chain links TRBV3-1 to TRBJ2-7; TRBD2 aligns across 9 bases. V lost 1 base, J lost 4 bases, and 5 bases stayed unmatched. The CDR3 spans 15 residues. Germline assignment: CDR1 LGHDT and CDR2 YNNKEL (reference sequence). CDR3 sequence reads: CASSQATSGWYEQYF. CDR3 nucleotide sequence: TGTGCCAGCAGCCAAGCCACTAGCGGGTGGTACGAGCAGTACTTC.

The chain is built from TRBV25-1 and TRBJ2-3; D possibly corresponds to TRBD1 (5 bases). The CDR3 spans 15 residues. V was cut by 5 bases and J by 6 bases, with 18 bases left in between. Per the germline V gene, CDR1 is MGHDK and CDR2 is SYGVNS. The CDR3 DNA sequence: TGTGCCAGCAGTCCTGTGGGGCTTGAGTGGGATACGCAGTATTTT. It translates to CASSPVGLEWDTQYF.

Ten or more counts support this clonotype. This chain joins TRBV28 and TRBJ2-3, with D possibly being TRBD1 (5 bases). The V gene's germline CDR1 is MDHEN and CDR2 SYDVKM. The germline V and J ends were trimmed by 7 bases and 2 bases, with 16 bases remaining between them. The CDR3 is 15 residues long. DNA of the CDR3: TGTGCCAGCAAAGACAGACAAGTTTTCACAGATACGCAGTATTTT. It encodes CASKDRQVFTDTQYF.

With regard to this clonotype: A much bigger clone sits one base away, suggesting this may be a read error. This sequence joins TRBV20-1 and TRBJ2-3, with D maybe TRBD2 (6 bases). Germline CDR1 is DFQATT and CDR2 is SNEGSKA (reference sequence). The CDR3 length is 16 residues. This CDR3 reads CSSSFYGGKGTDTQYF. DNA for the CDR3: TGCAGTTCTAGCTTCTACGGGGGAAAGGGCACAGATACGCAGTATTTT.

This clonotype was seen repeatedly, ten times or more. V and J are TRBV3-1 and TRBJ2-1; 11 bases line up with TRBD2. Trimming cost V 4 bases and J 4 bases; bases outside gene matches: 6. Germline V gene lookup returns CDR1 LGHDT and CDR2 YNNKEL (reference sequence). This CDR3 spans 16 amino acids. The CDR3 bases are TGTGCCAGCAGCCCCTACCTAGCGGGGGGTTACAATGAGCAGTTCTTC. It codes for CASSPYLAGGYNEQFF.

This clonotype occurred many times. The V gene is TRBV6-5, the J gene TRBJ1-2; D call uncertain. The CDR3 spans 14 residues. V lost 0 bases and J lost 2, with 7 bases in between. Germline-derived CDR1 and CDR2 are MNHEY and SVGAGI. The CDR3 sequence: CASSYSLGNYGYTF. In DNA form, the CDR3 reads TGTGCCAGCAGTTACTCGTTGGGGAACTATGGCTACACCTTC.

The chain carries TRBV12-3 or TRBV12-4 and TRBJ2-7; D is unresolved. The germline V and J ends were trimmed by 8 bases and 0 bases, with 8 bases remaining between them. The CDR3 covers 12 residues. The DNA of the CDR3 is TGTGCCAGCGCGACGAGCTCCTACGAGCAGTACTTC. Its protein is CASATSSYEQYF.

This clonotype was found a few times. J is TRBJ1-1 and V is TRBV6-1, with D hard to call. The CDR3 runs 13 residues. Per germline, CDR1 MNHNS and CDR2 SASEGT. Trimming removed 1 base at V and 4 bases at J, with 7 bases between. The CDR3 DNA reads TGTGCCAGCAGTGAAGAAGTAGGCACTGAAGCTTTCTTT. This translates into CASSEEVGTEAFF.

This chain joins TRBV5-6 and TRBJ2-4; D ambiguous. The V gene lost 2 bases and the J gene lost 0 bases, with 9 bases spanning the gap. CDR1 is SGHDT and CDR2 is YYEEEE in the germline V gene. The CDR3 is 15 residues long. CDR3 DNA sequence: TGTGCCAGCAGCTTTTTCGCCGTAGCCAAAAACATTCAGTACTTC. It yields the protein CASSFFAVAKNIQYF.

This clonotype was picked up a small number of times. The chain has TRBV4-1 and TRBJ2-7, with TRBD1 matching 7 bases. The germline gives CDR1 MGHRA, CDR2 YSYEKL. The CDR3 contains 16 residues. The V and J ends lost 1 base and 1 base, in that order; junction bases with no gene match: 7. The CDR3 sequence is CASSQASTGDSYEQYF. CDR3 DNA sequence: TGCGCCAGCAGCCAAGCTTCTACAGGGGATTCCTACGAGCAGTACTTC.

This clonotype has more than one count but fewer than ten. The chain recombines TRBV19 with TRBJ2-7; D is possibly TRBD1 (6 bases). V gave up 3 bases and J gave up 2 bases, with 20 bases separating them. Per the germline V gene, CDR1 is LNHDA and CDR2 is SQIVND (reference sequence). CDR3 length equals 17 residues. The chain's CDR3 is CASSMFSDRTGAYEQYF. CDR3 bases: TGTGCCAGTAGTATGTTTTCCGACAGGACTGGAGCCTACGAGCAGTACTTC.

V gene TRBV12-3 or TRBV12-4 combines with J gene TRBJ2-6; D is possibly TRBD1 (6 bases). Trimming took 5 bases from V and 0 from J, leaving 11 bases between them. This CDR3 contains 16 residues. Here the CDR3 reads CASSDRFLSGANVLTF. CDR3 sequence (DNA): TGTGCCAGCAGTGACAGGTTCCTCTCTGGGGCCAACGTCCTGACTTTC.

This clonotype has ten or more counts. This chain joins TRBV18 and TRBJ2-3; D unresolved. V lost 3 bases to trimming and J lost 2 bases, with 12 bases between them. Germline V CDR1 and CDR2: KGHSH, LQKENI. The CDR3 spans 15 residues. The DNA of the CDR3 is TGTGCCAGCTCACCCCGTCCAGAATACACAGATACGCAGTATTTT. Translation gives CASSPRPEYTDTQYF.

The chain couples TRBV5-1 to TRBJ1-1; the D is unclear. Germline V gene sequence: CDR1 SGHRS, CDR2 YFSETQ. This CDR3 region has 13 residues. With 1 base removed from V and 8 bases from J, the gap between germline ends came to 12 bases. The CDR3 region is CASSLRVSGEAFF. In nucleotides, the CDR3 is TGCGCCAGCAGCTTGAGGGTATCTGGGGAAGCTTTCTTT. Looking up the rest from reference TRBV5-1 and TRBJ1-1 gives the full variable domain: KAGVTQTPRYLIKTRGQQVTLSCSPISGHRSVSWYQQTPGQGLQFLFEYFSETQRNKGNFPGRFSGRQFSNSRSEMNVSTLELGDSALYLCASSLRVSGEAFFGQGTRLTVV.

The chain is built from TRBV24-1 and TRBJ1-5; 12 nucleotides line up with TRBD1. Looked up from germline, CDR1 is KGHDR and CDR2 is SFDVKD. CDR3 size: 22 residues. J gave up 0 bases and V 4 bases, and 18 bases lay outside the gene matches. The CDR3 DNA reads TGTGCCACCAGTGACCCGGGACAGGGGGCGACATGGACCAGGAATAGCAATCAGCCCCAGCATTTT. Translating gives CATSDPGQGATWTRNSNQPQHF.

This chain links TRBV29-1 with TRBJ2-3; no clear D gene. In germline, CDR1 is SQVTM, CDR2 ANQGSEA. This CDR3 contains 14 residues. Between the trimmed V and J ends, which lost 2 bases and 2 bases, there was a span of 11 bases. CDR3 amino acids: CSVETRPLTDTQYF. CDR3 in DNA: TGCAGCGTTGAAACGCGCCCTCTCACAGATACGCAGTATTTT.

At least ten counts were recorded for this clonotype. This chain joins TRBV12-3 or TRBV12-4 and TRBJ2-1, with TRBD2 matching over 13 bases. The ends lost 5 bases at V and 8 bases at J; junction bases unmatched: 6. This CDR3 spans 15 amino acids. The CDR3 DNA reads TGTGCCAGCAGTCTGACTAGCGGGAGGAGGTATGAGCAGTTCTTC. It specifies CASSLTSGRRYEQFF.

This clonotype has at least ten counts. The rearrangement links TRBV25-1 to TRBJ2-2; tentatively, D is TRBD2 (5 bases). Looked up from germline, CDR1 is MGHDK and CDR2 is SYGVNS. V gave up 3 bases and J gave up 6 bases, with 23 bases separating them. This CDR3 is built from 18 residues. CDR3 bases: TGTGCCAGCAGTGACCCCCGCGGCGAGAGGGATGGTCCCGGGGAGCTGTTTTTT. Translated, it gives CASSDPRGERDGPGELFF.

The genes are TRBV12-3 or TRBV12-4 and TRBJ2-5; D call uncertain. The CDR3 length is 14 residues. V was shortened by 1 base and J by 0 bases, with 6 bases between the two germline ends. The CDR3 DNA sequence: TGTGCCAGCAGTTTAGGGCGATACCAAGAGACCCAGTACTTC. Translating it yields CASSLGRYQETQYF.

This clonotype came up a few times. This rearrangement joins TRBV20-1 to TRBJ2-1; 11 nucleotides line up with TRBD2. Germline lookup yields CDR1 DFQATT and CDR2 SNEGSKA (reference sequence). Trimming took 3 bases from V and 3 from J; bases not matched to a gene: 13. The CDR3 spans 18 residues. In nucleotides, the CDR3 is TGCAGTGCTAGCGCCAAACTCTCGACTAGCGGGATCTACAATGAGCAGTTCTTC. This translates into CSASAKLSTSGIYNEQFF.

This clonotype was observed at least ten times. Here the CDR3 reads CASSLAGGGTGELFF. In DNA form, the CDR3 reads TGTGCCAGCAGTTTAGCAGGGGGGGGCACCGGGGAGCTGTTTTTT. The J gene is TRBJ2-2, the V gene TRBV27; D tentatively reads TRBD1 or TRBD2 (7 bases each). The V gene's germline CDR1 is MNHEY and CDR2 SMNVEV (reference sequence). Between the trimmed V and J ends, which lost 2 bases and 4 bases, there was a span of 11 bases. The CDR3 consists of 15 residues.

This clonotype appeared many times. The V and J genes are TRBV2 and TRBJ2-5; the D gene is possibly TRBD1 (5 bases). Germline CDR1 reads SNHLY; CDR2 reads FYNNEI. With 6 bases removed from V and 5 bases from J, the gap between germline ends came to 16 bases. The CDR3 has 14 residues. In DNA, the CDR3 is TGTGCCAGCAGCTCCCTACAAGGGGTTGAGACCCAGTACTTC. Residues: CASSSLQGVETQYF. Variable domain in full (rest from reference TRBV2 and TRBJ2-5): EPEVTQTPSHQVTQMGQEVILRCVPISNHLYFYWYRQILGQKVEFLVSFYNNEISEKSEIFDDQFSVERPDGSNFTLKIRSTKLEDSAMYFCASSSLQGVETQYFGPGTRLLVL.

This clonotype occurred many times. The V call is TRBV28, the J call TRBJ2-7; 13 bases fit TRBD2. After removal of 5 bases from V and 4 bases from J, the junction contained 8 bases not matched to a gene. Germline loops: CDR1 MDHEN, CDR2 SYDVKM. The length of the CDR3 is 16 residues. CDR3 bases: TGTGCCAGCAGTCCACGGACTAGCGGGAGCCTGTACGAGCAGTACTTC. Residues: CASSPRTSGSLYEQYF.

This clonotype occurred many times. The genes are TRBV6-2 or TRBV6-3 and TRBJ1-1; 7 nucleotides agree with TRBD1. This CDR3 contains 11 residues. CDR1 and CDR2 from the germline V gene are MNHEY and SVGEGT. The ends lost 9 bases at V and 7 bases at J; junction bases unmatched: 5. The CDR3 region has the DNA TGTGCCAGTGGGGGACAGCGTGAAGCTTTCTTT. The encoded protein is CASGGQREAFF.

Many counts were recorded for this clonotype. The rearrangement joins TRBV28 to TRBJ2-4; D perhaps matches TRBD1 (6 bases). The CDR3 is 16 amino acids. V gave up 5 bases and J gave up 1 base, with 15 bases separating them. CDR1 is MDHEN, CDR2 SYDVKM, per germline. Here the CDR3 reads CASSPWTEKAKNIQYF. The CDR3 DNA follows: TGTGCCAGCAGTCCATGGACAGAAAAGGCCAAAAACATTCAGTACTTC.